The 27 T cell receptor beta chains below come from one sample, sequenced in a study of cytomegalovirus exposure and HLA in healthy donors. PCR used 60 Vbeta primers and 13 Jbeta primers. The protocol was immunoSEQ multiplex PCR, while the TCRdb copy is restricted to in-frame clones and leaves out a portion. The table records approximately 150,000 clones, around 77% of them present only once. The sample comprised PBMCs. These receptor sequences come from a woman aged 35 to 49 in good health and CMV-seronegative.

The V call is TRBV7-9, the J call TRBJ1-1; the match to TRBD1 covers 10 bases. This CDR3 has 16 residues. The germline gives CDR1 SEHNR, CDR2 FQNEAQ (reference sequence). V was clipped by 4 bases and J by 1 base; unmatched bases: 6. This CDR3 is CASSSRDRGWNTEAFF. The CDR3 bases are TGTGCCAGCAGCTCCCGGGACAGGGGATGGAACACTGAAGCTTTCTTT.

The gene calls are TRBV19 and TRBJ2-3, with 13 bases aligning to TRBD2. The CDR3 loop spans 17 amino acids. Germline CDR1 is LNHDA and CDR2 is SQIVND (reference sequence). J lost 8 bases, V lost 5 bases, and 13 bases had no gene match. This CDR3 is CASSPTSGRGLPSTQYF. The CDR3 DNA reads as TGTGCCAGTAGTCCCACTAGCGGGAGGGGTCTACCCTCTACGCAGTATTTT.

V and J are TRBV5-1 and TRBJ1-3; D not resolved. The CDR3 spans 16 residues. Germline values: CDR1 SGHRS, CDR2 YFSETQ. The ends were cut back, 2 bases at V and 0 bases at J, with 12 bases in the middle. CDR3 nucleotide sequence: TGCGCCAGCAGCTTAAGTGACGGGAGCTCTGGAAACACCATATATTTT. This translates into CASSLSDGSSGNTIYF. Full variable domain (rest looked up from reference TRBV5-1 and TRBJ1-3): KAGVTQTPRYLIKTRGQQVTLSCSPISGHRSVSWYQQTPGQGLQFLFEYFSETQRNKGNFPGRFSGRQFSNSRSEMNVSTLELGDSALYLCASSLSDGSSGNTIYFGEGSWLTVV.

The chain has TRBV6-1 and TRBJ1-1; weak D call: TRBD1 (6 bases). V dropped 4 bases and J dropped 5 bases, with 14 bases sitting between them. The V gene's germline CDR1 is MNHNS and CDR2 SASEGT. This CDR3 contains 14 residues. In DNA, the CDR3 is TGTGCCAGCAGTGGGAACAGGGATGGGACTGAAGCTTTCTTT. Amino acid sequence: CASSGNRDGTEAFF.

The chain combines TRBV12-5 with TRBJ1-2; D may be TRBD1 (6 bases). The CDR3 contains 15 residues. The germline gives CDR1 LGHNT, CDR2 FRNRAP. V lost 5 bases and J 6 bases, leaving 19 bases between the germline ends. The CDR3 DNA reads as TGTGCTAGTGGTCGCGTCCCGGGACAAGGAAATGGCTACACCTTC. Translating gives CASGRVPGQGNGYTF. Full variable domain (remainder filled in from reference TRBV12-5 and TRBJ1-2): DARVTQTPRHKVTEMGQEVTMRCQPILGHNTVFWYRQTMMQGLELLAYFRNRAPLDDSGMPKDRFSAEMPDATLATLKIQPSEPRDSAVYFCASGRVPGQGNGYTFGSGTRLTVV.

The V gene is TRBV13, the J gene TRBJ2-1, with 12 bases identical to TRBD2. Per the germline V gene, CDR1 is PRHDT and CDR2 is FYEKMQ (reference sequence). The CDR3 spans 15 residues. J gave up 5 bases and V 5 bases, and 4 bases lay outside the gene matches. The CDR3 DNA follows: TGTGCCAGCAGCCTTCGGACTAGCGGGGACAATGAGCAGTTCTTC. Protein: CASSLRTSGDNEQFF.

The genes are TRBV21-1 and TRBJ1-4; whether TRBD1, the table's D call, matches the DNA was not checked. TRBV21-1 is a documented pseudogene. The CDR3 length is 16 residues. The CDR3 protein is CASSTPLRGTNEKLFF. In DNA form, the CDR3 reads TGTGCCAGCAGCACCCCTCTCAGGGGCACTAATGAAAAACTGTTTTTT.

This chain joins TRBV30 and TRBJ1-1, with 9 nucleotides matching TRBD1. There are 12 residues in the CDR3. Germline-derived CDR1 and CDR2 are GTSNPN and SVGIG (reference sequence). This CDR3 reads CAGDRGSAEAFF. For the CDR3, the DNA is TGTGCTGGAGACAGGGGGTCGGCTGAAGCTTTCTTT.

The V and J genes are TRBV5-6 and TRBJ1-2; D perhaps matches TRBD1 (5 bases). Germline V gives CDR1 SGHDT, CDR2 YYEEEE. This CDR3 is 13 amino acids long. V lost 5 bases, J lost 0 bases, and 8 bases lay in between. The CDR3 DNA is TGTGCCAGCAGACCGACAGCTAACTATGGCTACACCTTC. Protein sequence: CASRPTANYGYTF.

The DNA of the CDR3 is TGCGCCAGCAGCTTGGAGGGTGGAGGAGCTTTCTTT. It yields the protein CASSLEGGGAFF. The J gene is TRBJ1-1, the V gene TRBV5-1; D unclear. The V end was cut by 0 bases, the J end by 10 bases, with 10 bases between. The CDR3 sequence is 12 residues long. The germline V gene has CDR1 SGHRS and CDR2 YFSETQ.

This clone was seen only a few times. V usage is TRBV28 and J usage is TRBJ2-7, with 7 bases that match TRBD2. Germline V lookup: CDR1 MDHEN, CDR2 SYDVKM. CDR3 length equals 13 residues. The CDR3 reads CGISSGRAYEQYF. The CDR3 DNA reads as TGTGGCATTTCGAGTGGGAGGGCCTACGAGCAGTACTTC. Drawing the rest from reference TRBV28 and TRBJ2-7, the complete variable domain is DVKVTQSSRYLVKRTGEKVFLECVQDMDHENMFWYRQDPGLGLRLIYFSYDVKMKEKGDIPEGYSVSREKKERFSLILESASTNQTSMYLCGISSGRAYEQYFGPGTRLTVT.

This clone has more than one count but fewer than ten. V gene TRBV11-2 combines with J gene TRBJ2-3; TRBD1 aligns across 11 bases. The junction had 6 bases not matched to a gene; V was cut back by 4 bases and J by 12 bases. The CDR3 is 13 residues long. Germline V CDR1 and CDR2: SGHAT, FQNNGV. The CDR3 DNA is TGTGCCAGCAGCTCCCGGGACAGGGGGAAACAGTATTTT. As protein: CASSSRDRGKQYF.

V and J are TRBV5-6 and TRBJ1-2, with 7 bases aligning to TRBD1. CDR3 size: 15 residues. Trimming took 4 bases from V and 4 from J; bases not matched to a gene: 10. Germline CDR1 and CDR2: SGHDT and YYEEEE. CDR3 DNA sequence: TGTGCCAGCAGCCTAGGACAGGAGGTGGGCTATGGCTACACCTTC. This codes for CASSLGQEVGYGYTF. Drawing the rest from reference TRBV5-6 and TRBJ1-2, the complete variable domain is DAGVTQSPTHLIKTRGQQVTLRCSPKSGHDTVSWYQQALGQGPQFIFQYYEEEERQRGNFPDRFSGHQFPNYSSELNVNALLLGDSALYLCASSLGQEVGYGYTFGSGTRLTVV.

The chain links TRBV2 to TRBJ2-5; possible D gene TRBD1, 5 bases. Per germline, CDR1 SNHLY and CDR2 FYNNEI. This CDR3 is built from 13 residues. V was pared by 4 bases and J by 5 bases, with 11 bases between. The CDR3 DNA is TGTGCCAGCAGTGCTTACAGGTCTGAGACCCAGTACTTC. This encodes CASSAYRSETQYF.

The gene calls are TRBV5-1 and TRBJ2-7; tentative D call: TRBD2 (6 bases). In germline, CDR1 is SGHRS, CDR2 YFSETQ. With 6 bases removed from V and 1 base from J, the gap between germline ends came to 17 bases. This CDR3 has 15 amino acids. This chain's CDR3 is CASKFGGVRSYEQYF. The CDR3 nucleotides are TGCGCCAGCAAATTCGGCGGGGTTAGGTCCTACGAGCAGTACTTC.

This clone was seen a single time. The chain uses TRBV5-1 and TRBJ1-1, with D unclear. CDR3 length: 13 residues. Trimming took off 4 bases at V and 1 base at J, with 8 bases between the two ends. The germline CDR1 and CDR2 sequences are SGHRS and YFSETQ. This chain's CDR3 is CASSKDTNTEAFF. CDR3 DNA: TGCGCCAGCAGCAAAGACACGAACACTGAAGCTTTCTTT.

The chain employs TRBV5-1 and TRBJ1-1; 7 nucleotides line up with TRBD1. There are 15 residues in the CDR3. V dropped 4 bases and J dropped 3; count of bases not matched to a gene: 9. The germline V gene encodes CDR1 SGHRS and CDR2 YFSETQ. The CDR3 DNA reads TGCGCCAGCAGCCGACAGGGCCCCGGGGACACTGAAGCTTTCTTT. It codes for CASSRQGPGDTEAFF. The full variable domain, with the rest looked up from reference TRBV5-1 and TRBJ1-1, is KAGVTQTPRYLIKTRGQQVTLSCSPISGHRSVSWYQQTPGQGLQFLFEYFSETQRNKGNFPGRFSGRQFSNSRSEMNVSTLELGDSALYLCASSRQGPGDTEAFFGQGTRLTVV.

The rearrangement joins TRBV5-1 to TRBJ1-4, with D tentatively TRBD1 (5 bases). The CDR3 runs 16 residues. V dropped 1 base and J dropped 8 bases, with 18 bases sitting between them. Germline CDR1 and CDR2: SGHRS and YFSETQ. CDR3: CASSLPVSQGREKLFF. The CDR3 DNA follows: TGCGCCAGCAGCTTGCCTGTTAGTCAGGGCAGAGAAAAACTGTTTTTT.

The CDR3 reads CASSRTSGSNTGELFF. The CDR3 bases are TGTGCCAGTAGTAGAACTAGCGGGAGTAACACCGGGGAGCTGTTTTTT. The chain links TRBV19 to TRBJ2-2, with 11 bases matching TRBD2. After removal of 4 bases from V and 2 bases from J, the junction contained 3 bases not matched to a gene. This CDR3 region has 16 residues. Germline V gene data show CDR1 as LNHDA and CDR2 as SQIVND (reference sequence).

The V gene is TRBV30, the J gene TRBJ1-2; the D is unclear. V dropped 3 bases and J dropped 3 bases, with 11 bases sitting between them. CDR1 and CDR2 from the germline V gene are GTSNPN and SVGIG (reference sequence). The CDR3 extends over 13 amino acids. CDR3 sequence (DNA): TGTGCCTGGAGGGAGGGTCCTTACTATGGCTACACCTTC. This translates into CAWREGPYYGYTF. Using reference TRBV30 and TRBJ1-2 for the parts outside the CDR3, the full variable domain is SQTIHQWPATLVQPVGSPLSLECTVEGTSNPNLYWYRQAAGRGLQLLFYSVGIGQISSEVPQNLSASRPQDRQFILSSKKLLLSDSGFYLCAWREGPYYGYTFGSGTRLTVV.

The chain is built from TRBV19 and TRBJ2-5; 10 bases align to TRBD2. Germline V gives CDR1 LNHDA, CDR2 SQIVND (reference sequence). This CDR3 region has 14 residues. V trimming: 6 bases; J trimming: 1 base; junction bases outside the gene matches: 2. The CDR3 DNA reads as TGTGCCAGTAGGAAGCGGGAGGGCCAAGAGACCCAGTACTTC. Amino acid sequence: CASRKREGQETQYF.

The chain links TRBV18 to TRBJ2-3, with D perhaps TRBD2 (5 bases). The CDR3 spans 15 residues. The germline V gene has CDR1 KGHSH and CDR2 LQKENI. Trimming took 3 bases from V and 4 from J, leaving 14 bases between them. DNA of the CDR3: TGTGCCAGCTCACCGACGGGGAGTTCGTCAGATACGCAGTATTTT. Its protein product is CASSPTGSSSDTQYF.

This clone was recorded only once. This chain uses TRBV9 with TRBJ2-3; a weak D match, TRBD2 (7 bases). Germline CDR1 and CDR2: SGDLS and YYNGEE. V lost 6 bases to trimming and J lost 2 bases, with 16 bases between them. The CDR3 spans 15 residues. The CDR3 DNA reads as TGTGCCAGCACCCCAGGGGCGGGAGCCACAGATACGCAGTATTTT. Translated: CASTPGAGATDTQYF.

The chain uses TRBV30 and TRBJ1-1; D is possibly TRBD1 (6 bases). This CDR3 is built from 14 residues. Germline-derived CDR1 and CDR2 are GTSNPN and SVGIG (reference sequence). V lost 4 bases and J 1 base, leaving 13 bases between the germline ends. The DNA of the CDR3 is TGTGCCTGGATATCGGGACAAAGGAACACTGAAGCTTTCTTT. It translates to CAWISGQRNTEAFF.

This clone was found once. This chain joins TRBV5-5 and TRBJ1-3; D unclear. CDR1 is SGHKS and CDR2 is YYEKEE in the germline V gene (reference sequence). V shed 1 base and J shed 1 base, with 6 bases lying between them. The CDR3 covers 14 residues. The CDR3 spells CASSLTGSGNTIYF. Here the CDR3 DNA reads TGTGCCAGCAGCTTGACGGGGTCTGGAAACACCATATATTTT. Looking up the rest from reference TRBV5-5 and TRBJ1-3 gives the full variable domain: DAGVTQSPTHLIKTRGQQVTLRCSPISGHKSVSWYQQVLGQGPQFIFQYYEKEERGRGNFPDRFSARQFPNYSSELNVNALLLGDSALYLCASSLTGSGNTIYFGEGSWLTVV.

The chain has TRBV30 and TRBJ1-3; D is ambiguous. Germline CDR1 is GTSNPN and CDR2 is SVGIG (reference sequence). The CDR3 is made up of 16 amino acids. The V end lost 2 bases, the J end lost 0 bases, and 14 bases lay between the germline ends. The CDR3 spells CAWSPSLFPSGNTIYF. CDR3 sequence (DNA): TGTGCCTGGAGTCCCTCCCTTTTTCCCTCTGGAAACACCATATATTTT.

This clone was seen a few times. In DNA, the CDR3 is TGTGCCAGCAGTGACCCTCGACAGGGGAACACTGAAGCTTTCTTT. Protein sequence: CASSDPRQGNTEAFF. This chain links TRBV25-1 with TRBJ1-1; 7 positions match TRBD1. Trimming at V came to 3 bases and at J to 1 base, leaving 5 bases not matched to a gene. The CDR3 loop spans 15 amino acids. The germline CDR1 and CDR2 sequences are MGHDK and SYGVNS.